The source of this TCR beta chain is a study of T cell responses to AZD1222 COVID-19 vaccine. Study-wide points: Repertoire collection took place solely once the T cell response had peaked. Spike as a whole was targeted by vaccine-associated CD4 TCRs, dominant at 160-218 and 743-854.

Only in-frame clones appear in the TCRdb table, and some are missing; sequencing was by immunoSEQ multiplex PCR. Of tens of thousands of clones listed, roughly 89% are singletons. Note on this clone: What it binds is unknown.

The sequence came from an adult who received the AZD1222 COVID-19 vaccine. The sequencing here drew on peripheral blood, taken 28 days after the second AZD1222 dose.

DNA of the CDR3: TGTGCCAGCAGCGTAGACCTTAGCTCCTACAATGAGCAGTTCTTC. This sequence encodes CASSVDLSSYNEQFF. The chain combines TRBV9 with TRBJ2-1; D unresolved. The CDR3 loop spans 15 amino acids. The ends were cut back, 0 bases at V and 0 bases at J, with 7 bases in the middle. Germline CDR1 SGDLS, CDR2 YYNGEE.